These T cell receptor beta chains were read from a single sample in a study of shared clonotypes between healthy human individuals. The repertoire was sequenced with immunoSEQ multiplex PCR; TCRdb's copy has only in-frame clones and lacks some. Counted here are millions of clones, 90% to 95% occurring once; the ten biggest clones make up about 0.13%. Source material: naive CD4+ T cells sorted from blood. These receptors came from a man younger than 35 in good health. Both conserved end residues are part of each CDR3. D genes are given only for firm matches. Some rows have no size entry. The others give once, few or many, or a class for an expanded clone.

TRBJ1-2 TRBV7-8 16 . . TGTGCCAGCAGCTTAGACGGGGGCGTCCACAATTTTGGCTACACCTTC CASSLDGGVHNFGYTF
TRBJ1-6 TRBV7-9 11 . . TGTGCCAGCAGCTTAGGGGGATACCTCCACTTT CASSLGGYLHF
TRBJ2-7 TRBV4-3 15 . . TGCGCCAGCAGCCAAGTCACCGACGCAACCTACGAGCAGTACTTC CASSQVTDATYEQYF
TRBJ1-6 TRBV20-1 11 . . TGCAGTGCTGCCGGGCAGGGGCGCTATTTTTTT CSAAGQGRYFF
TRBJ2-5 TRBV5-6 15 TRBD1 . TGTGCCAGCAGCTTGGGACAGGGGGCTCAAGAGACCCAGTACTTC CASSLGQGAQETQYF
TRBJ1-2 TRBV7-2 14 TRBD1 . TGTGCCAGCAGCGGATTACAGGGGGCGGGTGGCTACACCTTC CASSGLQGAGGYTF
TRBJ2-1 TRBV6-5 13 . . TGTGCCAGCCACAAGGCCAGCCGCGATGAGCAGTTCTTC CASHKASRDEQFF
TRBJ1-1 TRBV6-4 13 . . TGTGCCAGCAGTGACTTAGCAGGGAGAAAAGCTTTCTTT CASSDLAGRKAFF
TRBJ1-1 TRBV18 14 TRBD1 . TGTGCCAGCTCACCACTGGACAGGGCCACTGAAGCTTTCTTT CASSPLDRATEAFF
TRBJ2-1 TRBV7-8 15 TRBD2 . TGTGCCAGCAGCTCAGTAGGGACTACCTACAATGAGCAGTTCTTC CASSSVGTTYNEQFF
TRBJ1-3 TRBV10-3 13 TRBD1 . TGTGCCACCTGGACAGGGGGTGGAAACACCATATATTTT CATWTGGGNTIYF
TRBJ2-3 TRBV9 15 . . TGTGCCAGCAGCGTAGACCAGCGCCAGAGGGATACGCAGTATTTT CASSVDQRQRDTQYF
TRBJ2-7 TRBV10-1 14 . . TGCGCCAGCAGTGAGTCGGGACGGACCTACGAGCAGTACTTC CASSESGRTYEQYF
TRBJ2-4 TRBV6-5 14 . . TGTGCCAGCAGTTACCGCCTAGCCAAAAACATTCAGTACTTC CASSYRLAKNIQYF
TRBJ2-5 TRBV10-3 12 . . TGTGCCATCAGTGATGGCCAAGAGACCCAGTACTTC CAISDGQETQYF
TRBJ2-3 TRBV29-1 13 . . TGCAGCGTTGCCTCGAGCGGAACAGATACGCAGTATTTT CSVASSGTDTQYF
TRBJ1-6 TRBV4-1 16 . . TGCGCCAGCAGCCAAGAAGGGAGCTCCTATAATTCACCCCTCCACTTT CASSQEGSSYNSPLHF
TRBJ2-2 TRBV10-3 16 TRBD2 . TGTGCCATCAGTGGTGCTAGCGGGAAGAACACCGGGGAGCTGTTTTTT CAISGASGKNTGELFF
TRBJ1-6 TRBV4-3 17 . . TGCGCCAGCAGCCAAGCCGAGGGGAGCTCCTATAATTCACCCCTCCACTTT CASSQAEGSSYNSPLHF
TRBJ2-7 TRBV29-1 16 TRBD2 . TGCAGCGTACCAGGACTAGCGGGAAGGGTTACGTACGAGCAGTACTTC CSVPGLAGRVTYEQYF
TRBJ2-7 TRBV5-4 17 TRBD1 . TGTGCCAGCAGCTTGGAGGGGGCCAGGGGGTTCTCCTACGAGCAGTACTTC CASSLEGARGFSYEQYF
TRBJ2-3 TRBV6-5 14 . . TGTGCCAACCCGACAGGACTTCGCACAGATACGCAGTATTTT CANPTGLRTDTQYF
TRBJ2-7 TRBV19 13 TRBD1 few TGTGCCAGCTCGGGACAGGGCCCTTACGAGCAGTACTTC CASSGQGPYEQYF
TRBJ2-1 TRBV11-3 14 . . TGTGCCAGCAGTCCTGGGTCAACCTACAATGAGCAGTTCTTC CASSPGSTYNEQFF
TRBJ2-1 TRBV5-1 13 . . TGCGCCAGCAGCCGGCGGTTGGAGGATGAGCAGTTCTTC CASSRRLEDEQFF
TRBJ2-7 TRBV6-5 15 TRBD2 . TGTGCCAGCAGTACCGGACTAGCTGGGACCTACGAGCAGTACTTC CASSTGLAGTYEQYF
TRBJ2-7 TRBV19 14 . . TGTGCCAGTAGTGTGGGACCGAGCACTTACGAGCAGTACTTC CASSVGPSTYEQYF
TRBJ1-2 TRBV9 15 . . TGTGCCAGCAGCCCACCAGGGTCCCTCTCCGGTGGCTACACCTTC CASSPPGSLSGGYTF
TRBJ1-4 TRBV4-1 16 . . TGCGCCAGCAGCCAAGTGAAGGGTCCAACTAATGAAAAACTGTTTTTT CASSQVKGPTNEKLFF
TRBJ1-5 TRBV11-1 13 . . TGTGCCAGCAGCTTAGTCAGCAATCAGCCCCAGCATTTT CASSLVSNQPQHF
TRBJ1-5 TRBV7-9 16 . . TGTGCCAGCAGCTTAGCAAGCACGGGGAGCAATCAGCCCCAGCATTTT CASSLASTGSNQPQHF
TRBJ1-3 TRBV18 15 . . TGTGCCAGCTCACCCCTGGAGGGTTCCGGAAACACCATATATTTT CASSPLEGSGNTIYF
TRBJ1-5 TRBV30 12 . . TGTGCCTGGGACAGAGGGTCCGAGCCCCAGCATTTT CAWDRGSEPQHF
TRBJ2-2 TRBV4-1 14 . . TGCGCCAGCAGCCAAGGCCAGTTCACCGGGGAGCTGTTTTTT CASSQGQFTGELFF
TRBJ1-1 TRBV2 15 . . TGTGCCAGCAGAGAGATCCATGGGGCGAACACTGAAGCTTTCTTT CASREIHGANTEAFF
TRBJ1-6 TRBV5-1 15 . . TGCGCCAGCAGCTCCCAATCAACAGTCGATTCACCCCTCCACTTT CASSSQSTVDSPLHF
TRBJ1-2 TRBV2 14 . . TGTGCCAGCAGTGAACTCGGGCCAGGCTATGGCTACACCTTC CASSELGPGYGYTF
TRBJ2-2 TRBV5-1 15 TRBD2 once TGCGCCAGCAGCTTGGGCGGGAGCTATGGCGGGGAGCTGTTTTTT CASSLGGSYGGELFF
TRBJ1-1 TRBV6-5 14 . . TGTGCCAGCAATAGGGGTGGGTATGGCACTGAAGCTTTCTTT CASNRGGYGTEAFF
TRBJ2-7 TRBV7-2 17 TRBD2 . TGTGCCAGCAGCTTAGCAACTAGCGGGGGGTGGTCCAACGAGCAGTACTTC CASSLATSGGWSNEQYF
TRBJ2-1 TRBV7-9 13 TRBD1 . TGTGCCAGCAGCCTTACAGGGGTCTTAAAGCAGTTCTTC CASSLTGVLKQFF
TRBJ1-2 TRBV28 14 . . TGTGCCAGCAGTTTTAACAGTCTCGGCTATGGCTACACCTTC CASSFNSLGYGYTF
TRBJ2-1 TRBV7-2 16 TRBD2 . TGTGCCAGCAGCTTAGTTCCGGGACTAGCCTACAATGAGCAGTTCTTC CASSLVPGLAYNEQFF
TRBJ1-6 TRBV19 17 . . TGTGCCAGTAGTCCCCAGGCAGGGAGCTCCTATAATTCACCCCTCCACTTT CASSPQAGSSYNSPLHF
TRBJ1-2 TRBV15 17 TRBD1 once TGTGCCACCAGCAGAGAAGCCAGGACAGGGGTGAACTATGGCTACACCTTC CATSREARTGVNYGYTF
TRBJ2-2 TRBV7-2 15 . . TGTGCCAGCAGCCCGGACAGAGCATACACCGGGGAGCTGTTTTTT CASSPDRAYTGELFF
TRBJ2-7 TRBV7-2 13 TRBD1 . TGTGCCAGCAGCGAGGGACAGGGCTGGAGGCAGTACTTC CASSEGQGWRQYF
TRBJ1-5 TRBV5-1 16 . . TGCGCCAGCAGCTTGGGGGCTCAGGTGCCAGGTCAGCCCCAGCATTTT CASSLGAQVPGQPQHF
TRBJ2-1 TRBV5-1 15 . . TGCGCCAGCAGCTTGGGAGGGGGAACCTACAATGAGCAGTTCTTC CASSLGGGTYNEQFF
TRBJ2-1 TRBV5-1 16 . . TGCGCCAGCAGCCTTGATGGCTTATCACTCTACAATGAGCAGTTCTTC CASSLDGLSLYNEQFF